The 13 T cell receptor beta chains below were found in one sample sequenced in a study of T cells in Graves' hyperthyroidism and ophthalmopathy. Authors of the study amplified TCR beta CDR3 regions from RNA transcripts. The HTBI primer set served for first-round RT-PCR of the TCR CDR3. TCRdb itself ran the multiplex PCR reads through MiXCR, one entry per CDR3 protein. This repertoire shows around 360,000 distinct CDR3 sequences, roughly 15% found once; its top ten account for about 20%. Sequenced: blood. These receptor sequences come from a woman aged 55-70 years with Graves' ophthalmopathy.

This clonotype showed up just a few times. The chain uses TRBV20-1 and TRBJ2-2; 11 bases agree with TRBD2. The CDR3 length is 16 residues. V lost 3 bases, J lost 1 base, and 4 bases stayed unmatched. Germline V lookup: CDR1 DFQATT, CDR2 SNEGSKA (reference sequence). This CDR3 reads CSASGTSGQNTGELFF. CDR3 sequence (DNA): TGCAGTGCTAGTGGGACTAGCGGTCAGAACACCGGGGAGCTGTTTTTT.

This clonotype was detected many times. This sequence joins TRBV29-1 and TRBJ2-5; 12 bases align to TRBD2. The CDR3 contains 15 residues. Germline lookup yields CDR1 SQVTM and CDR2 ANQGSEA. The ends lost 4 bases at V and 1 base at J; junction bases unmatched: 4. CDR3 region: CSVGTSGAPQETQYF. As DNA, the CDR3 is TGCAGCGTTGGGACTAGCGGGGCCCCCCAAGAGACCCAGTACTTC.

There are many counts of this clonotype. The V gene is TRBV20-1, the J gene TRBJ2-2, with TRBD1 matching 12 bases. The germline V gene encodes CDR1 DFQATT and CDR2 SNEGSKA (reference sequence). There are 16 residues in the CDR3. V lost 5 bases and J lost 7; bases outside the gene matches: 11. DNA of the CDR3: TGCAGTGCTGCCCTCCGGGACAGGGGGCGCTTCGGGGAGCTGTTTTTT. Translating gives CSAALRDRGRFGELFF.

In its sample, this clonotype was seen many times. The V gene is TRBV7-3, the J gene TRBJ2-7; the match to TRBD1 covers 10 bases. The CDR3 loop spans 15 amino acids. J gave up 2 bases and V 3 bases, and 4 bases lay outside the gene matches. CDR1 is SGHTA, CDR2 FQGTGA, per germline. The DNA for the CDR3 is TGTGCCAGCAGCTTCACGGGACAGGGGCCCTACGAGCAGTACTTC. Its protein is CASSFTGQGPYEQYF.

V usage is TRBV7-8 and J usage is TRBJ2-2, with D possibly being TRBD2 (5 bases). V lost 1 base and J 1 base, leaving 7 bases between the germline ends. The length of the CDR3 is 15 residues. Germline CDR1 reads SGHVS; CDR2 reads FQNEAQ. DNA for the CDR3: TGTGCCAGCAGCTTAGTTGGAGGGAACACCGGGGAGCTGTTTTTT. It is translated as CASSLVGGNTGELFF.

There are a few counts of this clonotype. This sequence joins TRBV20-1 and TRBJ1-5; a weak D match, TRBD1 (5 bases). The CDR3 loop spans 13 amino acids. Trimming stripped 6 bases from V and 7 bases from J, with 16 bases between. Germline V CDR1 and CDR2: DFQATT, SNEGSKA (reference sequence). CDR3 in DNA: TGCAGTGCCCACCCGGGAGAGGGGCAGCCCCAGCATTTT. Protein product: CSAHPGEGQPQHF.

This clonotype was recorded at least ten times. The CDR3 DNA sequence: TGCAGTGCTAGAGATCCCCAAGGGACGGGGGGCTATGGCTACACCTTC. Protein sequence: CSARDPQGTGGYGYTF. V gene TRBV20-1 combines with J gene TRBJ1-2, with D perhaps TRBD1 (5 bases). Germline V gene data show CDR1 as DFQATT and CDR2 as SNEGSKA (reference sequence). The CDR3 contains 16 residues. The V end lost 0 bases, the J end lost 4 bases, and 18 bases lay between the germline ends.

Details on this clonotype: This may stem from a read error, because a much larger clone lies one nucleotide away. The chain joins TRBV24-1 to TRBJ2-3; D tentatively reads TRBD1 or TRBD2 (5 bases each). The germline CDR1 and CDR2 sequences are KGHDR and SFDVKD. The CDR3 consists of 16 residues. DNA for the CDR3: TGTGCCACCAGTGGCAGGGCAGGGACCTTCACAGGTACGCAGTATTTT. It specifies CATSGRAGTFTGTQYF.

This clonotype was seen ten or more times. The V gene is TRBV6-2 or TRBV6-3, the J gene TRBJ2-2, with no clear D. V dropped 5 bases and J dropped 6 bases, with 13 bases sitting between them. The CDR3 runs 14 residues. Germline V CDR1 and CDR2: MNHEY, SVGEGT. This chain's CDR3 is CASSDPPGPGELFF. The CDR3 DNA reads as TGTGCCAGCAGTGACCCCCCGGGTCCCGGGGAGCTGTTTTTT.

The chain has TRBV7-6 and TRBJ2-7; 14 bases match TRBD2. The germline V gene has CDR1 SGHVS and CDR2 FNYEAQ. Trimming cost V 5 bases and J 6 bases; bases outside gene matches: 6. CDR3 length equals 15 residues. The CDR3 protein is CASSPGLAGVREQYF. CDR3 DNA: TGTGCCAGCAGCCCGGGACTAGCGGGAGTACGCGAGCAGTACTTC.

This clonotype was recorded many times. The rearrangement links TRBV30 to TRBJ1-2; D perhaps matches TRBD1 (5 bases). Trimming took 4 bases from V and 2 from J, leaving 14 bases between them. This CDR3 is built from 14 residues. Germline V gene sequence: CDR1 GTSNPN, CDR2 SVGIG (reference sequence). CDR3 in amino acids: CAWTAWRGNYGYTF. Here the CDR3 DNA reads TGTGCCTGGACTGCCTGGCGGGGCAACTATGGCTACACCTTC. Together with reference TRBV30 and TRBJ1-2, the CDR3 gives the full variable domain: SQTIHQWPATLVQPVGSPLSLECTVEGTSNPNLYWYRQAAGRGLQLLFYSVGIGQISSEVPQNLSASRPQDRQFILSSKKLLLSDSGFYLCAWTAWRGNYGYTFGSGTRLTVV.

J is TRBJ1-5 and V is TRBV12-3 or TRBV12-4, with no clear D. V was pared by 1 base and J by 0 bases, with 10 bases between. This CDR3 contains 16 residues. CDR3 amino acids: CASSLGPLYSNQPQHF. CDR3 coding DNA: TGTGCCAGCAGTTTAGGACCTCTGTATAGCAATCAGCCCCAGCATTTT.

This clonotype was seen ten or more times. This chain uses TRBV30 with TRBJ2-5, with TRBD1 matching over 12 bases. Losses at the gene ends were 3 bases for V and 4 bases for J; bases not matched to a gene: 9. CDR1 is GTSNPN and CDR2 is SVGIG in the germline V gene (reference sequence). The CDR3 is 16 residues long. The CDR3 loop reads CAWRTAGQGARETQYF. CDR3 bases: TGTGCCTGGAGGACCGCGGGACAGGGGGCTAGAGAGACCCAGTACTTC. Full variable domain (outside the CDR3, taken from reference TRBV30 and TRBJ2-5): SQTIHQWPATLVQPVGSPLSLECTVEGTSNPNLYWYRQAAGRGLQLLFYSVGIGQISSEVPQNLSASRPQDRQFILSSKKLLLSDSGFYLCAWRTAGQGARETQYFGPGTRLLVL.